The T cell receptor beta chain described here comes from a study of liver allograft versus peripheral blood T cells. At the level of the study: Blood and transplanted-liver T cell receptor repertoires from recipients were compared. Findings and limits, study-wide: Peripheral blood reportedly held T cell receptor repertoires that differed from those inside liver allografts.

Relative to its sample, this clonotype is medium-sized. Its antigen is undetermined. V lost 4 bases to trimming and J lost 7 bases; unmatched junction nucleotides: 23. Looked up from germline, CDR1 is KGHDR and CDR2 is SFDVKD. CDR3 length equals 19 residues. TCRdb redid the calling of the reads with MiXCR, one entry per CDR3 protein. This table holds some 3,000 distinct CDR3 sequences, less than 15% found once. This clonotype originated in a human patient who had a liver transplant. Some T cells may have originated in the graft donor. The genes are TRBV24-1 and TRBJ2-5; the match to TRBD2 covers 7 bases. CDR3 coding DNA: TGTGCCACCAGTGAGCCCCCCGCCGGGGGGTTCGCGGAGCTACGGACCCAGTACTTC. Protein sequence: CATSEPPAGGFAELRTQYF.